The 21 T cell receptor beta chains in this list originate from one sample, sequenced in a study of PD-1 blockade in classical Hodgkin lymphoma (TCRdb year 2020). Library preparation was by the immunoSEQ multiplex PCR assay. TCRdb obtained this table from immuneACCESS and retained in-frame rearrangements with V and J assigned. These tables miss some clones; where compared with another copy, unresolved V genes account for less than half of the shortfall, and the remainder is unexplained. This sample has fewer than 5,500 clones in its table, and 86% of those were observed once. The ten largest clonotypes hold 20% to 25% of the sample. The label giving this sample's time point can be read as: newly diagnosed, previously untreated cHL patient sample. Using a Miltenyi CD8+ T cell isolation kit, CD8+ T cells were purified from thawed PBMCs through magnetic negative selection. The sample was CD8+ T cells from blood. These receptors originate from a human donor with classical Hodgkin lymphoma.

The CDR3 region has the DNA TGTGCCAGCATATGGGGACTAGCGGAAGAGACCCAGTACTTC. It specifies CASIWGLAEETQYF. The chain couples TRBV25-1 to TRBJ2-5, with 11 bases identical to TRBD2. The CDR3 has 14 residues. Germline trimming cut 7 bases from V and 3 bases from J; bases unmatched to any gene: 4. Germline loops: CDR1 MGHDK, CDR2 SYGVNS.

The chain links TRBV4-1 to TRBJ2-5, with D uncertain. Germline V gene lookup returns CDR1 MGHRA and CDR2 YSYEKL. Deletions cut 6 bases from V and 2 bases from J, with 10 bases between. The CDR3 has 13 residues. CDR3 protein: CASRPEGQETQYF. The CDR3 nucleotides read TGCGCCAGCAGACCTGAAGGGCAAGAGACCCAGTACTTC.

Comments on this clone: The identical CDR3 is also encoded by other nucleotide sequences in the sample. The chain has TRBV5-6 and TRBJ2-5, with 12 bases that match TRBD1. Germline V gene lookup returns CDR1 SGHDT and CDR2 YYEEEE. This CDR3 contains 16 residues. Germline trimming cut 4 bases from V and 3 bases from J; bases unmatched to any gene: 7. The CDR3 DNA follows: TGTGCCAGCAGCGGGCCGGGACAGGGGGCAGAAGAGACCCAGTACTTC. The encoded protein is CASSGPGQGAEETQYF.

The chain couples TRBV14 to TRBJ2-1, with TRBD1 identical over 8 bases. From germline, CDR1 is SGHDN and CDR2 FVKESK. With V trimmed by 1 base and J by 12 bases, 8 bases remained unmatched. This CDR3 spans 14 amino acids. The CDR3 nucleotides are TGTGCCAGCAGCCAAGCCCAGGGGGCGAGGGTGCAGTTCTTC. Translating gives CASSQAQGARVQFF.

This clone came up a few times. This chain uses TRBV9 with TRBJ2-7; D could derive from TRBD1 or TRBD2 (5 bases each). Between the trimmed V and J ends, which lost 0 bases and 1 base, there was a span of 8 bases. Looked up from germline, CDR1 is SGDLS and CDR2 is YYNGEE. The CDR3 runs 14 residues. CDR3: CASSVGGDSYEQYF. For the CDR3, the DNA is TGTGCCAGCAGCGTAGGAGGGGATTCCTACGAGCAGTACTTC. The full variable domain, in which reference TRBV9 and TRBJ2-7 provide the parts outside the CDR3, is DSGVTQTPKHLITATGQRVTLRCSPRSGDLSVYWYQQSLDQGLQFLIQYYNGEERAKGNILERFSAQQFPDLHSELNLSSLELGDSALYFCASSVGGDSYEQYFGPGTRLTVT.

The chain links TRBV6-4 to TRBJ2-5; 8 bases agree with TRBD2. CDR1 is MRHNA and CDR2 is SNTAGT in the germline V gene. V lost 4 bases to trimming and J lost 2 bases; unmatched junction nucleotides: 6. This CDR3 comprises 15 residues. CDR3 sequence reads: CASSAGGGQQETQYF. CDR3 DNA: TGTGCCAGCAGTGCCGGGGGGGGCCAGCAAGAGACCCAGTACTTC.

J is TRBJ1-2 and V is TRBV27; D unresolved. V gave up 7 bases and J gave up 3 bases, with 9 bases separating them. There are 12 residues in the CDR3. Germline V gene lookup returns CDR1 MNHEY and CDR2 SMNVEV (reference sequence). Written as DNA, the CDR3 is TGTGCCAGCAAGGAGGGTGACTATGGCTACACCTTC. As protein: CASKEGDYGYTF.

This clone ranks as large (0.1 to 1%). The CDR3: CASSSFRLHFYGYTF. CDR3 coding DNA: TGTGCCAGCAGCTCTTTCCGACTGCACTTCTATGGCTACACCTTC. This sequence joins TRBV7-9 and TRBJ1-2; D gene unclear. Looked up from germline, CDR1 is SEHNR and CDR2 is FQNEAQ (reference sequence). The CDR3 runs 15 residues. V was trimmed by 4 bases and J by 4 bases, leaving 16 bases between them.

This chain connects TRBV19 to TRBJ2-1; D unresolved. CDR1 is LNHDA, CDR2 SQIVND, per germline (reference sequence). The CDR3 extends over 12 amino acids. The V gene lost 5 bases and the J gene lost 8 bases, with 10 bases spanning the gap. CDR3 in amino acids: CASSFGAHEQFF. DNA for the CDR3: TGTGCCAGTAGTTTTGGAGCGCATGAGCAGTTCTTC.

CDR3: CASKGPSETSEQYF. For the CDR3, the DNA is TGTGCCAGTAAGGGCCCTAGCGAGACTTCTGAGCAGTACTTC. The chain recombines TRBV19 with TRBJ2-7; D may be TRBD2 (6 bases). Germline CDR1 reads LNHDA; CDR2 reads SQIVND (reference sequence). V lost 7 bases and J 7 bases, leaving 20 bases between the germline ends. There are 14 residues in the CDR3. Looking up the rest from reference TRBV19 and TRBJ2-7 gives the full variable domain: DGGITQSPKYLFRKEGQNVTLSCEQNLNHDAMYWYRQDPGQGLRLIYYSQIVNDFQKGDIAEGYSVSREKKESFPLTVTSAQKNPTAFYLCASKGPSETSEQYFGPGTRLTVT.

The chain recombines TRBV4-2 with TRBJ1-5; D not resolved. CDR1 and CDR2 (germline): LGHNA, YNFKEQ. Trimming stripped 1 base from V and 4 bases from J, with 8 bases between. The CDR3 is 14 amino acids. CDR3 region: CASSQGSENQPQHF. The CDR3 region has the DNA TGTGCCAGCAGCCAAGGGTCAGAAAATCAGCCCCAGCATTTT.

The CDR3 region is CASSYIAATKAYEQYF. The DNA for the CDR3 is TGTGCCAGCAGCTATATCGCCGCCACAAAGGCCTACGAGCAGTACTTC. The V and J genes are TRBV2 and TRBJ2-7; D is unclear. Between the trimmed V and J ends, which lost 6 bases and 2 bases, there was a span of 20 bases. Germline loops: CDR1 SNHLY, CDR2 FYNNEI. The CDR3 runs to 16 residues.

V is TRBV19 and J is TRBJ2-2; 9 bases match TRBD2. Germline CDR1 LNHDA, CDR2 SQIVND (reference sequence). The CDR3 runs 16 residues. J gave up 6 bases and V 3 bases, and 8 bases lay outside the gene matches. The chain's CDR3 is CASSIVAGGLAGELFF. The CDR3 DNA reads TGTGCCAGTAGTATTGTGGCGGGAGGGCTGGCCGGGGAGCTGTTTTTT.

This CDR3 reads CASSESGRGPYEQYF. The CDR3 nucleotides read TGTGCCAGCAGTGAGTCGGGAAGGGGGCCCTACGAGCAGTACTTC. The chain is built from TRBV25-1 and TRBJ2-7; TRBD1 aligns across 7 bases. The germline V gene encodes CDR1 MGHDK and CDR2 SYGVNS. V dropped 3 bases and J dropped 2; count of bases not matched to a gene: 7. This CDR3 is 15 amino acids long.

The rearrangement uses TRBV13 and TRBJ1-3; tentative D call: TRBD1 (5 bases). This CDR3 comprises 16 residues. Trimming pared 5 bases from V and 3 bases from J, leaving 17 bases between. Germline V gene sequence: CDR1 PRHDT, CDR2 FYEKMQ (reference sequence). CDR3 coding DNA: TGTGCCAGCAGCCCCCAGGGTACAACATTTGGAAACACCATATATTTT. Amino acid sequence: CASSPQGTTFGNTIYF.

This clone was recorded only once. The V call is TRBV2, the J call TRBJ1-1; the D is unclear. The ends were cut back, 2 bases at V and 1 base at J, with 8 bases in the middle. Germline CDR1 reads SNHLY; CDR2 reads FYNNEI. The CDR3 has 14 amino acids. DNA for the CDR3: TGTGCCAGCAGTGAATTGGTTGAGAACACTGAAGCTTTCTTT. It yields the protein CASSELVENTEAFF. Supplemented by reference TRBV2 and TRBJ1-1, the full variable domain reads EPEVTQTPSHQVTQMGQEVILRCVPISNHLYFYWYRQILGQKVEFLVSFYNNEISEKSEIFDDQFSVERPDGSNFTLKIRSTKLEDSAMYFCASSELVENTEAFFGQGTRLTVV.

A single count supports this clone. This chain joins TRBV7-9 and TRBJ2-5; 10 nucleotides match TRBD2. The germline V gene has CDR1 SEHNR and CDR2 FQNEAQ (reference sequence). The CDR3 contains 15 residues. V gave up 4 bases and J gave up 3 bases; unmatched junction bases: 5. CDR3 in DNA: TGTGCCAGCAGCTCTAGCGGGAGAGAGGAAGAGACCCAGTACTTC. This encodes CASSSSGREEETQYF.

The chain carries TRBV6-4 and TRBJ2-1; 9 positions match TRBD2. Germline trimming cut 5 bases from V and 5 bases from J; bases unmatched to any gene: 7. The germline V gene has CDR1 MRHNA and CDR2 SNTAGT. The CDR3 spans 15 residues. The CDR3 sequence: CASSTLAGQNNEQFF. The DNA for the CDR3 is TGTGCCAGCAGTACGCTAGCGGGACAGAACAATGAGCAGTTCTTC.

The V and J genes are TRBV25-1 and TRBJ2-2; TRBD1 matches 12 bases. The junction had 6 bases not matched to a gene; V was cut back by 4 bases and J by 3 bases. The CDR3 extends over 17 amino acids. CDR1 and CDR2 from the germline V gene are MGHDK and SYGVNS. In DNA, the CDR3 is TGTGCCAGCAGTGTCGCCCGGGACAGGGGGCACACCGGGGAGCTGTTTTTT. This codes for CASSVARDRGHTGELFF.

The V gene is TRBV5-1, the J gene TRBJ2-1; the match to TRBD2 covers 8 bases. Germline lookup yields CDR1 SGHRS and CDR2 YFSETQ. The CDR3 spans 15 residues. The junction had 11 bases not matched to a gene; V was cut back by 3 bases and J by 9 bases. The CDR3 region has the DNA TGCGCCAGCAGCTCGACAGCGGGAGCCTTTCTTGAGCAGTTCTTC. As protein: CASSSTAGAFLEQFF.

Details on this clone: Relative to the germline gene, one junction end is altered; a read error may explain this. The V call is TRBV11-3, the J call TRBJ2-1; 9 bases are a match to TRBD2. The CDR3 extends over 15 amino acids. Germline-derived CDR1 and CDR2 are SGHNT and YENEEA. The CDR3 bases are TGTGCCAGCAGCTCACTTCCGGGACTAGCAGGAGAGGTAATCTTC. It yields the protein CASSSLPGLAGEVIF.